This TCR beta chain was captured in a study of blood T cells in healthy people across ages. Whole-study results and caveats: Both higher diversity and more naive CD4+ cells marked long-lived donors when set against aged donors.

A second about 7 to 11 cycle PCR used barcoded and J-beta primers. Every sample produced at least 2.5 million CDR3-containing paired-end reads. TCRdb re-called the 5' RACE reads through MiXCR, storing one row per CDR3 protein. The sample shows some 1.1 million distinct CDR3 sequences, 30% to 40% of them seen only once. This clonotype was seen many times. Its antigen is not known. V lost 0 bases, J lost 9 bases, and 10 bases lay in between. The germline CDR1 and CDR2 sequences are SGDLS and YYNGEE. This CDR3 spans 13 amino acids. The specimen sequenced was blood. The TCR comes from a man between 18 and 35 years old in good health. This chain links TRBV9 with TRBJ2-1; no clear D gene. The CDR3 DNA reads TGTGCCAGCAGCGTAGCGGGTTCGGGTGAGCAGTTCTTC. Amino acids: CASSVAGSGEQFF.